This T cell receptor beta chain derives from a study of blood T cells in healthy people across ages. From germline, CDR1 is SGHRS and CDR2 YFSETQ. The CDR3 runs 15 residues. The J segment lost 3 bases and the V segment lost 5 bases, leaving 11 bases of the junction unmatched. A J-beta primer mix and a sample-barcoded 5' primer were used in a second PCR of roughly 7 to 12 cycles. TCRdb reprocessed the 5' RACE reads with MiXCR, giving one entry per CDR3 protein. The table has under 2,000,000 distinct CDR3 sequences, around half seen once. The sample consisted of blood. The genes are TRBV5-1 and TRBJ2-7; the match to TRBD1 covers 7 bases. The receptor was isolated from a woman aged 40 to 50 in good health. In nucleotides, the CDR3 is TGCGCCAGCAGTCGAGCAGGGGGTCCTATCTACGAGCAGTACTTC. It codes for CASSRAGGPIYEQYF. Combining the CDR3 with reference TRBV5-1 and TRBJ2-7 gives the whole variable domain KAGVTQTPRYLIKTRGQQVTLSCSPISGHRSVSWYQQTPGQGLQFLFEYFSETQRNKGNFPGRFSGRQFSNSRSEMNVSTLELGDSALYLCASSRAGGPIYEQYFGPGTRLTVT.